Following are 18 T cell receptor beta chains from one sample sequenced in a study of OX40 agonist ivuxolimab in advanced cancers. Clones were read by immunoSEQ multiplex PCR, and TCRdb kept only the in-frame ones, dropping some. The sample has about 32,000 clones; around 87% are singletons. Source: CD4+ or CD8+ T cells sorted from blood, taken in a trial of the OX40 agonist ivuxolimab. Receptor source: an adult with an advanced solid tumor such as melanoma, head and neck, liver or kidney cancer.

The CDR3 protein is CASGTYRVGNEQYF. The DNA for the CDR3 is TGTGCCAGCGGAACTTACAGGGTAGGCAACGAGCAGTACTTC. The V and J genes are TRBV6-1 and TRBJ2-7, with a tentative D call TRBD1 (6 bases). The CDR3 covers 14 residues. The germline CDR1 and CDR2 sequences are MNHNS and SASEGT. Between the trimmed V and J ends, which lost 8 bases and 5 bases, there was a span of 19 bases.

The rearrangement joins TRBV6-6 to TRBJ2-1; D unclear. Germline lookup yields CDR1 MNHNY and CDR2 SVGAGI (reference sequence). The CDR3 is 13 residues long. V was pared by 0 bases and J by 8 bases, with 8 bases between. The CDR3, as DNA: TGTGCCAGCAGTTACTCCCGCTATGATGAGCAGTTCTTC. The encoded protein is CASSYSRYDEQFF.

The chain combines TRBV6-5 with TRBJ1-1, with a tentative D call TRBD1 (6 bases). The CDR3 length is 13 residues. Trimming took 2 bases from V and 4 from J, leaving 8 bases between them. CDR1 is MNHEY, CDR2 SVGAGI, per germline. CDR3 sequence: CASSYQGGTEAFF. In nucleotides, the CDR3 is TGTGCCAGCAGTTACCAAGGGGGCACTGAAGCTTTCTTT.

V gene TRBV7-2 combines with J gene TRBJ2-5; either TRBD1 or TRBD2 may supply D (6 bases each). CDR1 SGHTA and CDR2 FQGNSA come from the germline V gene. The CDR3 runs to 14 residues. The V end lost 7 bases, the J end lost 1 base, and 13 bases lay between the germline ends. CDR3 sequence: CASTYGGLQETQYF. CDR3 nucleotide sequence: TGTGCCAGCACCTACGGGGGCCTCCAAGAGACCCAGTACTTC.

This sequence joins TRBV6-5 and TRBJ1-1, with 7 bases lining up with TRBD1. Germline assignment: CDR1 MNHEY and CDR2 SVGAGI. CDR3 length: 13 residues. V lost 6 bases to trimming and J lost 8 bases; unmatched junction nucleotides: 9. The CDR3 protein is CASRRYEGAEAFF. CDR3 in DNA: TGTGCCAGCAGGAGATATGAGGGGGCAGAAGCTTTCTTT.

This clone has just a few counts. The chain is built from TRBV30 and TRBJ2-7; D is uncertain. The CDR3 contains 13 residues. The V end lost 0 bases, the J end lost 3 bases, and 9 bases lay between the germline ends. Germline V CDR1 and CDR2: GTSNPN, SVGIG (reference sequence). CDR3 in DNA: TGTGCCTGGAGTGTTTATACTGGCTACGAGCAGTACTTC. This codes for CAWSVYTGYEQYF.

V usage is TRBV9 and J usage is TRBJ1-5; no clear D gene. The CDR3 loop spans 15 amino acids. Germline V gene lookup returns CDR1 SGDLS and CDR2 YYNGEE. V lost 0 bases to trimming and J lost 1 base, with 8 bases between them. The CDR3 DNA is TGTGCCAGCAGCGTAGGCACTGGGAGCAATCAGCCCCAGCATTTT. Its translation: CASSVGTGSNQPQHF.

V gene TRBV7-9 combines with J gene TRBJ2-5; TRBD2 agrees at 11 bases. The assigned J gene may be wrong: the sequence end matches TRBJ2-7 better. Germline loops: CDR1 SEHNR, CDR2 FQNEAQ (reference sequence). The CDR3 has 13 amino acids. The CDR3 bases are TGTGCCAGCTCGACTAGCGGGATCGACGAGCAGTACTTC. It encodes CASSTSGIDEQYF.

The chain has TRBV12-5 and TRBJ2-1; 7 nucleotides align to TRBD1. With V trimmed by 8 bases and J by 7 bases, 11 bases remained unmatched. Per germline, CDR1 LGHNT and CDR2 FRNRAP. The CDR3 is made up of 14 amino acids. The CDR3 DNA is TGTGCTAGTTCTGGACAGGAGTTAGGGAATGAGCAGTTCTTC. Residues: CASSGQELGNEQFF.

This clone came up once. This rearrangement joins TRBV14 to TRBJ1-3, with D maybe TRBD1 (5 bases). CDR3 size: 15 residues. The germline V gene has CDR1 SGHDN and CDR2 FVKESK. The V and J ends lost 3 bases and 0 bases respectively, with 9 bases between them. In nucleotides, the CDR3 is TGTGCCAGCAGCCAGAGGACATTCTCTGGAAACACCATATATTTT. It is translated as CASSQRTFSGNTIYF. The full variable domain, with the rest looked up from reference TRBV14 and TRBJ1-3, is EAGVTQFPSHSVIEKGQTVTLRCDPISGHDNLYWYRRVMGKEIKFLLHFVKESKQDESGMPNNRFLAERTGGTYSTLKVQPAELEDSGVYFCASSQRTFSGNTIYFGEGSWLTVV.

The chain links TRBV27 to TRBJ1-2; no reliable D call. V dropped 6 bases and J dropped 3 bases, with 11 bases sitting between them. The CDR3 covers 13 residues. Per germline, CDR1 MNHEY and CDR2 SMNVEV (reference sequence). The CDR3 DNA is TGTGCCAGCAGAAAACTCGGGGACTATGGCTACACCTTC. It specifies CASRKLGDYGYTF.

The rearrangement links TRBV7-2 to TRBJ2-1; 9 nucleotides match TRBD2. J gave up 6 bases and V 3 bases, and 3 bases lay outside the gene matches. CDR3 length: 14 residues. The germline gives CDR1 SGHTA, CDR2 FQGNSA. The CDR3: CASSLAGGRNEQFF. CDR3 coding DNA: TGTGCCAGCAGCTTGGCGGGGGGGCGCAATGAGCAGTTCTTC.

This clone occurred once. The CDR3 region has the DNA TGTGCCAGCAGCTTAGGCGGGAGCTCCTATAATTCACCCCTCCACTTT. Its translation: CASSLGGSSYNSPLHF. The chain recombines TRBV13 with TRBJ1-6; D is unclear. Trimming stripped 0 bases from V and 0 bases from J, with 6 bases between. The CDR3 runs to 16 residues. Germline V gives CDR1 PRHDT, CDR2 FYEKMQ (reference sequence). Full variable domain (outside the CDR3, taken from reference TRBV13 and TRBJ1-6): AAGVIQSPRHLIKEKRETATLKCYPIPRHDTVYWYQQGPGQDPQFLISFYEKMQSDKGSIPDRFSAQQFSDYHSELNMSSLELGDSALYFCASSLGGSSYNSPLHFGNGTRLTVT.

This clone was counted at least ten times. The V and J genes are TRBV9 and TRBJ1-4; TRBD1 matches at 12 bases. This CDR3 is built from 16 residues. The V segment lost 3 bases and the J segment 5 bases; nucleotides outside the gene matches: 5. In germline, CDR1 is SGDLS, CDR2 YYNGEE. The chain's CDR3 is CASSDGTGGDNEKLFF. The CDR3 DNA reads TGTGCCAGCAGCGACGGGACAGGGGGCGACAATGAAAAACTGTTTTTT.

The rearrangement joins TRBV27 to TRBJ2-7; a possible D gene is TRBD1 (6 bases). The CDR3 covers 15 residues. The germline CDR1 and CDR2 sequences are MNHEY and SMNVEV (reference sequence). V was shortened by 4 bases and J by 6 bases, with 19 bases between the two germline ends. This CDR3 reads CASSSGGAGASEQYF. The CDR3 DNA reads TGTGCCAGCAGTTCCGGTGGGGCAGGGGCGAGCGAGCAGTACTTC.

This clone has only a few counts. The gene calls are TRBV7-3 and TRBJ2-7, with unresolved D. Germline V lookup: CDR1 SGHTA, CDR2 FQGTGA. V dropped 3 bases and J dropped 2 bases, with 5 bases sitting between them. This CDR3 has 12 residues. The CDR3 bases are TGTGCCAGCAGCTTCCATCCCTACGAGCAGTACTTC. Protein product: CASSFHPYEQYF. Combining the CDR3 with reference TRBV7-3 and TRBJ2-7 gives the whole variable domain GAGVSQTPSNKVTEKGKYVELRCDPISGHTALYWYRQSLGQGPEFLIYFQGTGAADDSGLPNDRFFAVRPEGSVSTLKIQRTERGDSAVYLCASSFHPYEQYFGPGTRLTVT.

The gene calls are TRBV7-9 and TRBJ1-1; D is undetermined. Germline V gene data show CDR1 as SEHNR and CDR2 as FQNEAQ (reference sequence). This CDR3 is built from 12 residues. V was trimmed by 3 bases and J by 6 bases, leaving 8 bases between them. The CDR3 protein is CASSLGGPEAFF. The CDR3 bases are TGTGCCAGCAGCTTGGGAGGTCCTGAAGCTTTCTTT.

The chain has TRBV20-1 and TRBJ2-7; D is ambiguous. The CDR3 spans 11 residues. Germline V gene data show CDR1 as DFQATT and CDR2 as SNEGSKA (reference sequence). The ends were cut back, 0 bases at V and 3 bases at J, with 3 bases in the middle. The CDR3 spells CSAREFYEQYF. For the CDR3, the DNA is TGCAGTGCTAGAGAATTCTACGAGCAGTACTTC.